The 31 T cell receptor beta chains below come from one sample, sequenced in a study of Tregs in tolerant kidney transplant recipients (dated by TCRdb to the late 2010s). The time point label corresponds to: blood sample drawn before combined kidney and bone marrow transplant. Libraries were made using the immunoSEQ multiplex PCR assay. This immuneACCESS table, as held by TCRdb, lists in-frame sequences with V and J called but not all clones. Of the missing ones, under half trace to an unresolved V gene in checked studies; the others have no known cause. This sample holds about 83,000 clones; approximately 98% were observed only once. The ten largest make up about 0.5% of the sample. The input for sequencing was CD4+ T cells from blood, taken before the transplant. The receptor set was obtained from a human donor who received a combined kidney and bone marrow transplant.

This clone was counted a single time. The gene calls are TRBV30 and TRBJ1-1; D is possibly TRBD1 (6 bases). The CDR3 is 13 amino acids. V was pared by 3 bases and J by 1 base, with 9 bases between. Germline CDR1 GTSNPN, CDR2 SVGIG (reference sequence). This chain's CDR3 is CAWSGQTNTEAFF. In nucleotides, the CDR3 is TGTGCCTGGAGCGGACAGACGAACACTGAAGCTTTCTTT.

The chain uses TRBV7-3 and TRBJ2-3; 9 bases are shared with TRBD2. From germline, CDR1 is SGHTA and CDR2 FQGTGA. Trimming took 5 bases from V and 3 from J; bases not matched to a gene: 9. The CDR3 loop spans 16 amino acids. CDR3 bases: TGTGCCAGCAGCCCCCTGGCGGGGGGGCGTACAGATACGCAGTATTTT. Protein: CASSPLAGGRTDTQYF.

The chain uses TRBV25-1 and TRBJ2-5; TRBD1 matches at 9 bases. Germline loops: CDR1 MGHDK, CDR2 SYGVNS. V lost 5 bases to trimming and J lost 4 bases; unmatched junction nucleotides: 5. This CDR3 is 14 amino acids long. DNA for the CDR3: TGTGCCAGCAGTCAGTACAGGGGGCCAGAGACCCAGTACTTC. Residues: CASSQYRGPETQYF. The whole variable domain, filled in from reference TRBV25-1 and TRBJ2-5, reads EADIYQTPRYLVIGTGKKITLECSQTMGHDKMYWYQQDPGMELHLIHYSYGVNSTEKGDLSSESTVSRIRTEHFPLTLESARPSHTSQYLCASSQYRGPETQYFGPGTRLLVL.

The sample holds one count of this clone. This chain connects TRBV27 to TRBJ2-1; 10 bases align to TRBD2. Germline V gives CDR1 MNHEY, CDR2 SMNVEV (reference sequence). The CDR3 has 16 residues. Trimming at V came to 2 bases and at J to 6 bases, leaving 7 bases not matched to a gene. The CDR3 region is CASSLIIAGGTNEQFF. Written as DNA, the CDR3 is TGTGCCAGCAGTTTAATCATAGCGGGGGGTACCAATGAGCAGTTCTTC.

This clone was seen once. The V gene is TRBV7-9, the J gene TRBJ2-7; 10 nucleotides align to TRBD2. Per the germline V gene, CDR1 is SEHNR and CDR2 is FQNEAQ (reference sequence). V lost 0 bases to trimming and J lost 5 bases; unmatched junction nucleotides: 4. The CDR3 has 15 amino acids. The CDR3 sequence is CASSLAAGGAHEQYF. In DNA, the CDR3 is TGTGCCAGCAGCTTAGCAGCGGGAGGGGCCCACGAGCAGTACTTC.

This clone came up a few times. V usage is TRBV6-1 and J usage is TRBJ1-2; D perhaps matches TRBD1 (6 bases). CDR3 length: 14 residues. V lost 2 bases to trimming and J lost 6 bases, with 13 bases between them. Germline V CDR1 and CDR2: MNHNS, SASEGT. The CDR3 region has the DNA TGTGCCAGCAGTGAACGCCAGGGGAGGGATGGCTACACCTTC. Protein: CASSERQGRDGYTF.

CDR3 DNA sequence: TGTGCCAGCAGCTCAGCCGGGACAGGGGGATTTGGCTACACCTTC. It translates to CASSSAGTGGFGYTF. The gene calls are TRBV5-6 and TRBJ1-2; 11 nucleotides align to TRBD1. Germline CDR1 is SGHDT and CDR2 is YYEEEE. V gave up 3 bases and J gave up 7 bases; unmatched junction bases: 8. The CDR3 totals 15 residues.

In DNA, the CDR3 is TGTGCCAGCAGCGAGCGTAGCGGGAGGGCCGCCAATGAGCAGTTCTTC. It specifies CASSERSGRAANEQFF. The J gene is TRBJ2-1, the V gene TRBV7-2; 11 bases are a match to TRBD2. Trimming at V came to 5 bases and at J to 6 bases, leaving 9 bases not matched to a gene. The CDR3 extends over 16 amino acids. CDR1 and CDR2 (germline): SGHTA, FQGNSA.

This chain uses TRBV6-5 with TRBJ2-7; 12 nucleotides align to TRBD1. From germline, CDR1 is MNHEY and CDR2 SVGAGI. The V and J ends lost 6 bases and 7 bases, in that order; junction bases with no gene match: 10. The CDR3 contains 15 residues. The DNA of the CDR3 is TGTGCCAGCAGACGGGACAGGGGGCACTCGGGTGAGCAGTACTTC. Its translation is CASRRDRGHSGEQYF.

V is TRBV4-2 and J is TRBJ2-7, with D perhaps matching TRBD2 (6 bases). V lost 0 bases and J 2 bases, leaving 23 bases between the germline ends. This CDR3 comprises 19 residues. Germline values: CDR1 LGHNA, CDR2 YNFKEQ. The CDR3 reads CASSQDVPTGGTPTYEQYF. CDR3 DNA sequence: TGTGCCAGCAGCCAAGATGTCCCTACAGGAGGGACCCCGACCTACGAGCAGTACTTC.

This chain uses TRBV28 with TRBJ1-6, with D tentatively TRBD1 (5 bases). V was shortened by 3 bases and J by 10 bases, with 10 bases between the two germline ends. From germline, CDR1 is MDHEN and CDR2 SYDVKM. There are 13 residues in the CDR3. The CDR3, as DNA: TGTGCCAGCAGTTTTCAGGGTCGGTCACCCCTCCACTTT. Protein sequence: CASSFQGRSPLHF.

CDR3 in amino acids: CASSATPRGTGANVLTF. In DNA, the CDR3 is TGTGCCAGCAGCGCAACTCCCAGGGGGACAGGGGCCAACGTCCTGACTTTC. V is TRBV9 and J is TRBJ2-6; 7 positions match TRBD1. The CDR3 consists of 17 residues. V shed 3 bases and J 4 bases; nucleotides not matched to a gene: 10. Germline V gene sequence: CDR1 SGDLS, CDR2 YYNGEE.

The chain uses TRBV5-8 and TRBJ2-2, with D possibly TRBD1 on 6 matching bases. The V end was cut by 4 bases, the J end by 10 bases, with 17 bases between. CDR1 is SGHTS, CDR2 YDEGEE, per germline. This CDR3 spans 14 amino acids. Here the CDR3 reads CASSRTGTRQELFF. The CDR3 nucleotides read TGTGCCAGCAGCCGAACAGGGACCCGGCAGGAGCTGTTTTTT. Full variable domain (rest looked up from reference TRBV5-8 and TRBJ2-2): EAGVTQSPTHLIKTRGQQATLRCSPISGHTSVYWYQQALGLGLQFLLWYDEGEERNRGNFPPRFSGRQFPNYSSELNVNALELEDSALYLCASSRTGTRQELFFGEGSRLTVL.

The rearrangement uses TRBV7-2 and TRBJ1-2, with 9 nucleotides matching TRBD1. CDR1 and CDR2 from the germline V gene are SGHTA and FQGNSA. This CDR3 is 15 amino acids long. V shed 6 bases, J shed 6 bases, and the junction held 11 bases outside the gene matches. The CDR3 is CASSINRGHQDGYTF. CDR3 bases: TGTGCCAGCAGTATCAACAGGGGGCATCAGGATGGCTACACCTTC.

This clone was recorded only once. The V and J genes are TRBV7-9 and TRBJ1-2; 9 nucleotides align to TRBD1. The germline CDR1 and CDR2 sequences are SEHNR and FQNEAQ (reference sequence). J gave up 5 bases and V 3 bases, and 16 bases lay outside the gene matches. The CDR3 is made up of 18 amino acids. CDR3 protein: CASSLTTGTGLTYYGYTF. DNA for the CDR3: TGTGCCAGCAGCTTGACAACCGGGACAGGGCTGACCTATTATGGCTACACCTTC. Looking up the rest from reference TRBV7-9 and TRBJ1-2 gives the full variable domain: DTGVSQNPRHKITKRGQNVTFRCDPISEHNRLYWYRQTLGQGPEFLTYFQNEAQLEKSRLLSDRFSAERPKGSFSTLEIQRTEQGDSAMYLCASSLTTGTGLTYYGYTFGSGTRLTVV.

V is TRBV19 and J is TRBJ1-5; D not resolved. Germline CDR1 and CDR2: LNHDA and SQIVND (reference sequence). This CDR3 has 15 residues. The V and J ends lost 5 bases and 4 bases respectively, with 15 bases between them. This chain's CDR3 is CASSVRVRGNQPQHF. Written as DNA, the CDR3 is TGTGCCAGTAGTGTGAGGGTACGAGGAAATCAGCCCCAGCATTTT.

The gene calls are TRBV7-6 and TRBJ2-1; weak D call: TRBD2 (5 bases). Trimming left V 5 bases short and J 6 bases short, with 17 bases between. CDR3 length: 15 amino acids. CDR1 and CDR2 from the germline V gene are SGHVS and FNYEAQ. The CDR3 protein is CASSPSGGRFNEQFF. The CDR3 coding sequence is TGTGCCAGCAGCCCCAGCGGAGGTCGTTTCAATGAGCAGTTCTTC.

The chain joins TRBV19 to TRBJ2-2; D is perhaps TRBD2 (6 bases). V gave up 1 base and J gave up 15 bases, with 12 bases separating them. This CDR3 is built from 12 residues. Germline-derived CDR1 and CDR2 are LNHDA and SQIVND (reference sequence). The DNA of the CDR3 is TGTGCCAGTAGTATAGGTGGAGGGGTGGTGTTTTTT. It yields the protein CASSIGGGVVFF.

The chain is built from TRBV5-4 and TRBJ1-1, with D unresolved. This CDR3 has 11 amino acids. Germline CDR1 is SGHNT and CDR2 is YYREEE (reference sequence). Trimming took 2 bases from V and 8 from J, leaving 7 bases between them. CDR3 DNA sequence: TGTGCCAGCAGCTTCGCAGGAGAAGCTTTCTTT. It is translated as CASSFAGEAFF.

This sequence joins TRBV9 and TRBJ2-7, with 7 bases identical to TRBD1. The V gene end was trimmed by 4 bases and the J gene end by 0 bases; junction bases not matched to a gene: 4. CDR1 and CDR2 (germline): SGDLS, YYNGEE. This CDR3 has 14 amino acids. The DNA of the CDR3 is TGTGCCAGCAGCCCCGGGACAGCCTCCTACGAGCAGTACTTC. Residues: CASSPGTASYEQYF.

The CDR3 reads CASSLSAGYTF. The CDR3 region has the DNA TGTGCCAGCAGCTTGTCCGCGGGCTACACCTTC. The gene calls are TRBV5-6 and TRBJ1-2; D is ambiguous. The CDR3 spans 11 residues. The germline V and J ends were trimmed by 1 base and 8 bases, with 6 bases remaining between them. Germline CDR1 SGHDT, CDR2 YYEEEE. Combining the CDR3 with reference TRBV5-6 and TRBJ1-2 gives the whole variable domain DAGVTQSPTHLIKTRGQQVTLRCSPKSGHDTVSWYQQALGQGPQFIFQYYEEEERQRGNFPDRFSGHQFPNYSSELNVNALLLGDSALYLCASSLSAGYTFGSGTRLTVV.

In this sample, this clone turned up once. The gene calls are TRBV18 and TRBJ2-3; TRBD1 is a possible D gene (5 bases). V lost 0 bases and J 4 bases, leaving 17 bases between the germline ends. The germline V gene has CDR1 KGHSH and CDR2 LQKENI. This CDR3 comprises 17 residues. The CDR3 loop reads CASSPPLGPQGADTQYF. The CDR3 region has the DNA TGTGCCAGCTCACCACCCCTAGGCCCTCAGGGCGCAGATACGCAGTATTTT.

V gene TRBV30 combines with J gene TRBJ1-3; D remains unclear. Germline V lookup: CDR1 GTSNPN, CDR2 SVGIG (reference sequence). V shed 2 bases and J shed 2 bases, with 19 bases lying between them. CDR3 size: 17 residues. CDR3 bases: TGTGCCTGGAGTCCACTGTTAAGTTTTCGTCCTGGAAACACCATATATTTT. This codes for CAWSPLLSFRPGNTIYF.

CDR3 sequence reads: CASSFRAGAYEQYF. The DNA of the CDR3 is TGTGCCAGCAGCTTTCGCGCAGGGGCGTACGAGCAGTACTTC. V and J are TRBV11-3 and TRBJ2-7, with a tentative D call TRBD1 (6 bases). The CDR3 runs to 14 residues. Germline CDR1 SGHNT, CDR2 YENEEA. V was cut by 3 bases and J by 4 bases, with 13 bases left in between.

This rearrangement joins TRBV4-3 to TRBJ2-5; no clear D gene. The CDR3 runs 13 residues. Germline assignment: CDR1 LGHNA and CDR2 YSLEER. V lost 5 bases and J 5 bases, leaving 12 bases between the germline ends. In nucleotides, the CDR3 is TGCGCCAGCAGCGCCGACTTGAGGGAGACCCAGTACTTC. Residues: CASSADLRETQYF.

The J gene is TRBJ2-1, the V gene TRBV7-2; 8 bases align to TRBD2. The CDR3 is 14 residues long. Germline CDR1 reads SGHTA; CDR2 reads FQGNSA. V gave up 6 bases and J gave up 6 bases; unmatched junction bases: 7. The CDR3 coding sequence is TGTGCCAGCAGTTATACCGGGGGGGCCAATGAGCAGTTCTTC. This gives the protein CASSYTGGANEQFF.

This clone came up once. The chain links TRBV30 to TRBJ1-3, with TRBD1 as a possible D gene (6 bases). There are 15 residues in the CDR3. Germline CDR1 GTSNPN, CDR2 SVGIG (reference sequence). Trimming removed 4 bases at V and 0 bases at J, with 13 bases between. This CDR3 is CAWTIGQYSGNTIYF. CDR3 nucleotides: TGTGCCTGGACAATTGGACAGTACTCTGGAAACACCATATATTTT.

The sample holds one count of this clone. The V and J genes are TRBV19 and TRBJ2-4, with 8 bases fitting TRBD2. Germline CDR1 reads LNHDA; CDR2 reads SQIVND (reference sequence). The CDR3 length is 16 residues. V was pared by 3 bases and J by 5 bases, with 9 bases of the junction left unmatched. The DNA for the CDR3 is TGTGCCAGTAGTATGAGTAGGAAACTAGCGGAAAACATTCAGTACTTC. This codes for CASSMSRKLAENIQYF. The full variable domain, with the rest looked up from reference TRBV19 and TRBJ2-4, is DGGITQSPKYLFRKEGQNVTLSCEQNLNHDAMYWYRQDPGQGLRLIYYSQIVNDFQKGDIAEGYSVSREKKESFPLTVTSAQKNPTAFYLCASSMSRKLAENIQYFGAGTRLSVL.

The chain carries TRBV6-5 and TRBJ1-2, with 7 bases identical to TRBD1. CDR3 length equals 13 residues. The V segment lost 5 bases and the J segment 5 bases; nucleotides outside the gene matches: 5. Germline loops: CDR1 MNHEY, CDR2 SVGAGI. CDR3 in amino acids: CASSRDSLYGYTF. CDR3 in DNA: TGTGCCAGCAGTCGGGACAGCCTATATGGCTACACCTTC.

This chain connects TRBV7-3 to TRBJ2-1; 7 positions match TRBD1. From germline, CDR1 is SGHTA and CDR2 FQGTGA. The CDR3 contains 13 residues. The V segment lost 3 bases and the J segment 5 bases; nucleotides outside the gene matches: 1. CDR3 in amino acids: CASSLDRNNEQFF. CDR3 DNA: TGTGCCAGCAGCTTGGACAGGAACAATGAGCAGTTCTTC.

The chain links TRBV19 to TRBJ2-2; TRBD1 is a possible D gene (5 bases). V gave up 7 bases and J gave up 3 bases, with 12 bases separating them. The CDR3 totals 14 residues. In germline, CDR1 is LNHDA, CDR2 SQIVND (reference sequence). The CDR3 reads CASTRGLDTGELFF. The CDR3 DNA follows: TGTGCCAGTACTAGGGGCCTCGACACCGGGGAGCTGTTTTTT. Together with reference TRBV19 and TRBJ2-2, the CDR3 gives the full variable domain: DGGITQSPKYLFRKEGQNVTLSCEQNLNHDAMYWYRQDPGQGLRLIYYSQIVNDFQKGDIAEGYSVSREKKESFPLTVTSAQKNPTAFYLCASTRGLDTGELFFGEGSRLTVL.